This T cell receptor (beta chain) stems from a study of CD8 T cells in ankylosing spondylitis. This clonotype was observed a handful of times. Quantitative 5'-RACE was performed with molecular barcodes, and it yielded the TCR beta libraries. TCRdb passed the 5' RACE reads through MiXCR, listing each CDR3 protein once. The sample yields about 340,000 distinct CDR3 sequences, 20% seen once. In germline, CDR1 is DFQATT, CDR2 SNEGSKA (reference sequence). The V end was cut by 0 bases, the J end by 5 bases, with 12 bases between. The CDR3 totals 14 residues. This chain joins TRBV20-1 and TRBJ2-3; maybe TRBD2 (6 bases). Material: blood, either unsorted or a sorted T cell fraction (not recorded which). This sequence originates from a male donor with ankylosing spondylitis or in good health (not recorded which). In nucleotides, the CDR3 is TGCAGTGCTAGAGAAACGGGGGTGGAAGATACGCAGTATTTT. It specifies CSARETGVEDTQYF.